One and the same sample provided the 26 T cell receptor beta chains below, sequenced in a study of T cells expressing NK-cell markers. Each CDR3 protein gets one entry in TCRdb, which reprocessed the 5' RACE reads and gives no DNA. The sample features 350,000 to 400,000 distinct CDR3 sequences, with around 10% in its top ten. Sequencing was performed on blood T cells: a sorted CD56 or NKG2C T cell subset, CD4+ or CD8+ T cells, or bulk PBMC T cells (not recorded which). The source is a woman aged 45-59 years in good health.

The chain joins TRBV9 to TRBJ2-3; TCRdb lists TRBD2, though no DNA is available to test this call. The CDR3 is made up of 17 amino acids. Germline assignment: CDR1 SGDLS and CDR2 YYNGEE. CDR3 in amino acids: CASSVREGLPGTDTQYF.

The chain uses TRBV10-3 and TRBJ2-1. The germline V gene encodes CDR1 ENHRY and CDR2 SYGVKD. The CDR3 is 15 residues long. The CDR3 reads CAISEGLGAYNEQFF.

The CDR3 loop is CASSLDGSGNDEQFF. The chain employs TRBV5-4 and TRBJ2-1; TCRdb proposes TRBD2, but this gene call is untestable without DNA. Germline CDR1 and CDR2: SGHNT and YYREEE (reference sequence). The CDR3 contains 15 residues.

This chain joins TRBV5-6 and TRBJ1-2; TCRdb returns TRBD1, unconfirmable since there is no DNA. Germline V CDR1 and CDR2: SGHDT, YYEEEE. This CDR3 comprises 14 residues. CDR3 sequence reads: CASSVGQPNYGYTF.

The rearrangement links TRBV12-3 or TRBV12-4 to TRBJ1-2. This CDR3 has 13 amino acids. CDR3 sequence: CASSPKGNYGYTF.

This chain links TRBV29-1 with TRBJ2-7; TCRdb names TRBD1, which stays unverified in the absence of DNA. This CDR3 comprises 14 residues. Germline CDR1 and CDR2: SQVTM and ANQGSEA. Here the CDR3 reads CSVEIGQGAYEQYF.

The chain is built from TRBV3-1 and TRBJ2-1; TCRdb lists TRBD1, though no DNA is available to test this call. Per germline, CDR1 LGHDT and CDR2 YNNKEL (reference sequence). This CDR3 has 14 residues. This CDR3 reads CASTKTTPGAEQFF.

The CDR3: CSATPGGANVLTF. This rearrangement joins TRBV20-1 to TRBJ2-6; checking the TCRdb D call of TRBD1 is not possible without DNA. This CDR3 comprises 13 residues. Germline assignment: CDR1 DFQATT and CDR2 SNEGSKA (reference sequence).

V and J are TRBV12-3 or TRBV12-4 and TRBJ1-6; as DNA is missing, the TRBD1 call by TCRdb cannot be tested. This CDR3 is built from 16 residues. CDR3 region: CASSPNRGRLNSPLHF.

The rearrangement uses TRBV5-1 and TRBJ2-3; checking the TCRdb D call of TRBD2 is not possible without DNA. The CDR3 contains 15 residues. Germline V gives CDR1 SGHRS, CDR2 YFSETQ. The CDR3 spells CASRLGVGPTDTQYF.

The chain carries TRBV10-3 and TRBJ1-1; TCRdb names TRBD1, which stays unverified in the absence of DNA. This CDR3 spans 13 amino acids. In germline, CDR1 is ENHRY, CDR2 SYGVKD. This CDR3 reads CAIKTGQGDEAFF.

The rearrangement uses TRBV20-1 and TRBJ2-1; the TCRdb call, TRBD1, lacks DNA for checking. This CDR3 comprises 15 residues. CDR1 DFQATT and CDR2 SNEGSKA come from the germline V gene (reference sequence). CDR3 region: CSARAPGPSRREQFF.

CDR3 in amino acids: CSAMKDSYNEQFF. The V call is TRBV29-1, the J call TRBJ2-1. Germline CDR1 and CDR2: SQVTM and ANQGSEA. This CDR3 spans 13 amino acids.

The CDR3 loop reads CSARDPASGAMTDTQYF. The chain combines TRBV20-1 with TRBJ2-3; TCRdb's D gene call, TRBD2, goes unchecked for lack of DNA. Looked up from germline, CDR1 is DFQATT and CDR2 is SNEGSKA (reference sequence). The CDR3 is 17 residues long.

The chain couples TRBV7-2 to TRBJ1-1; the D call of TRBD1 rests on TCRdb alone, since no DNA is present to check it. Germline V gene sequence: CDR1 SGHTA, CDR2 FQGNSA. The CDR3 spans 14 residues. This CDR3 reads CASLRQGANTEAFF.

The J gene is TRBJ2-1, the V gene TRBV15; with no DNA, the TCRdb D assignment of TRBD1 cannot be verified. This CDR3 has 13 residues. CDR1 is LNHNV, CDR2 YYDKDF, per germline (reference sequence). CDR3 residues: CATSRDGGNEQFF.

This chain joins TRBV7-2 and TRBJ2-7; lacking DNA, the TRBD2 call made by TCRdb goes unchecked. Germline V gene lookup returns CDR1 SGHTA and CDR2 FQGNSA. The CDR3 runs 14 residues. This CDR3 reads CASSPPVYPYEQYF.

The V call is TRBV5-1, the J call TRBJ1-1; TCRdb picks TRBD1, but there is no DNA to check that call. This CDR3 has 16 amino acids. Germline CDR1 is SGHRS and CDR2 is YFSETQ. CDR3 amino acids: CASSSAQTGFDTEAFF.

The gene calls are TRBV12-3 or TRBV12-4 and TRBJ1-1; as DNA is missing, the TRBD1 call by TCRdb cannot be tested. The CDR3 totals 13 residues. CDR3 sequence reads: CASSALTGNEAFF.

This rearrangement joins TRBV5-1 to TRBJ1-2; TCRdb reports TRBD1, a call that lacks DNA to check it against. Germline CDR1 reads SGHRS; CDR2 reads YFSETQ. The CDR3 runs 15 residues. The CDR3 loop is CASSLDTGGVYGYTF. Full variable domain (outside the CDR3, taken from reference TRBV5-1 and TRBJ1-2): KAGVTQTPRYLIKTRGQQVTLSCSPISGHRSVSWYQQTPGQGLQFLFEYFSETQRNKGNFPGRFSGRQFSNSRSEMNVSTLELGDSALYLCASSLDTGGVYGYTFGSGTRLTVV.

The gene calls are TRBV7-7 and TRBJ2-2; no DNA is available, so the TRBD1 call from TCRdb remains unchecked. The CDR3 totals 17 residues. From germline, CDR1 is SSHAT and CDR2 FNYEAQ (reference sequence). CDR3 protein: CASSPWTEGSRTGELFF. Full variable domain (rest looked up from reference TRBV7-7 and TRBJ2-2): GAGVSQSPRYKVTKRGQDVTLRCDPISSHATLYWYQQALGQGPEFLTYFNYEAQPDKSGLPSDRFSAERPEGSISTLTIQRTEQRDSAMYRCASSPWTEGSRTGELFFGEGSRLTVL.

The chain uses TRBV29-1 and TRBJ2-2; TCRdb designates TRBD2, a call that cannot be tested without DNA. The CDR3 covers 15 residues. Germline loops: CDR1 SQVTM, CDR2 ANQGSEA. The chain's CDR3 is CSVEGLTTNTGELFF.

The chain joins TRBV7-9 to TRBJ2-1; TCRdb selects TRBD1, and the lack of DNA leaves this call unchecked. This CDR3 contains 14 residues. In germline, CDR1 is SEHNR, CDR2 FQNEAQ (reference sequence). CDR3 loop: CASRGQATYNEQFF.

The genes are TRBV12-3 or TRBV12-4 and TRBJ1-5; with no DNA, the TCRdb D assignment of TRBD1 cannot be verified. CDR3 length: 17 amino acids. CDR3 loop: CASSLVVGPKRNQPQHF.

The chain links TRBV20-1 to TRBJ1-1; lacking DNA, the TRBD1 call made by TCRdb goes unchecked. Germline CDR1 and CDR2: DFQATT and SNEGSKA (reference sequence). This CDR3 has 15 amino acids. CDR3 residues: CSAPYLGQFNTEAFF.

This chain joins TRBV7-9 and TRBJ1-6; TCRdb's D call, TRBD1, is unchecked because there is no DNA. The CDR3 contains 16 residues. Germline lookup yields CDR1 SEHNR and CDR2 FQNEAQ (reference sequence). CDR3 sequence reads: CASIGGRGRHNSPLHF. Full variable domain (missing parts from reference TRBV7-9 and TRBJ1-6): DTGVSQNPRHKITKRGQNVTFRCDPISEHNRLYWYRQTLGQGPEFLTYFQNEAQLEKSRLLSDRFSAERPKGSFSTLEIQRTEQGDSAMYLCASIGGRGRHNSPLHFGNGTRLTVT.